This T cell receptor (beta chain) originates from a study of shared clonotypes between healthy human individuals. Study overall: Used for every donor were three CD4 naive, three CD4 memory, two CD8 naive and one CD8 memory plate.

Concerning this clone itself: Its matching antigen is unknown.

Trimming removed 4 bases from V and 5 bases from J; junction bases left unmatched: 5. CDR1 SGHRS and CDR2 YFSETQ come from the germline V gene. This CDR3 comprises 13 residues. Findings and caveats of the study: As a rule, naive subsets had a larger estimated richness than memory subsets. Shared across a handful of donors were roughly 5% of the naive CD4 clonotypes.

Using immunoSEQ multiplex PCR, the repertoire was profiled, and TCRdb retains in-frame clones only, with some absent. The profile covers 850,000 to 1,100,000 clones, with about 72% appearing a single time and roughly 0.82% taken by the ten largest. This chain joins TRBV5-1 and TRBJ2-5, with 7 bases aligning to TRBD1. Specimen: memory CD4+ T cells from PBMCs. Subset reported: CD45RA-negative fraction. This clonotype was sampled from a man younger than 35 in good health. Some clones in this sample may be carry-over from other donors' samples. CDR3 bases: TGCGCCAGCAGCGCCACAGGGGCTGAGACCCAGTACTTC. It codes for CASSATGAETQYF.